Listed here are 27 T cell receptor beta chains from one sample, sequenced in a study of blood T cell repertoires in COVID-19. Here immunoSEQ multiplex PCR was the method, and the copy in TCRdb shows in-frame clones only, minus some. The table lists approximately 200,000 clones, 87% of them singletons, with more than 2% in the top ten. Sequenced sample: PBMCs or T cells enriched from blood (not recorded which). The origin of the receptors is a woman under 40 who had recovered from COVID-19.

V and J are TRBV5-4 and TRBJ2-1; 8 nucleotides line up with TRBD2. Germline CDR1 is SGHNT and CDR2 is YYREEE (reference sequence). The CDR3 is 15 amino acids. Trimming cost V 4 bases and J 6 bases; bases outside gene matches: 9. CDR3 coding DNA: TGTGCCAGCAGCCCCCGAGAGGCGGGGGGCAATGAGCAGTTCTTC. Its protein product is CASSPREAGGNEQFF.

This clone was detected only once. The chain joins TRBV19 to TRBJ1-1; the D gene is possibly TRBD1 (6 bases). Germline V CDR1 and CDR2: LNHDA, SQIVND (reference sequence). Trimming removed 10 bases from V and 4 bases from J, with 13 bases in between. The CDR3 loop spans 12 amino acids. The CDR3 region is CATKVGGTEAFF. CDR3 sequence (DNA): TGTGCCACCAAAGTAGGGGGCACTGAAGCTTTCTTT.

V usage is TRBV7-9 and J usage is TRBJ1-1, with 12 nucleotides matching TRBD1. The V gene end was trimmed by 6 bases and the J gene end by 7 bases; junction bases not matched to a gene: 6. The germline CDR1 and CDR2 sequences are SEHNR and FQNEAQ (reference sequence). This CDR3 contains 14 residues. The CDR3 is CASRGTGGGSEAFF. The CDR3 DNA follows: TGTGCCAGCAGGGGGACAGGGGGCGGCAGTGAAGCTTTCTTT. The variable domain in full, completed from reference TRBV7-9 and TRBJ1-1, reads DTGVSQNPRHKITKRGQNVTFRCDPISEHNRLYWYRQTLGQGPEFLTYFQNEAQLEKSRLLSDRFSAERPKGSFSTLEIQRTEQGDSAMYLCASRGTGGGSEAFFGQGTRLTVV.

V is TRBV7-9 and J is TRBJ2-1; 13 bases are shared with TRBD2. This CDR3 has 15 residues. V shed 1 base and J 8 bases; nucleotides not matched to a gene: 2. CDR1 and CDR2 from the germline V gene are SEHNR and FQNEAQ (reference sequence). The CDR3 reads CASSLGTSGSHEQFF. In DNA, the CDR3 is TGTGCCAGCAGCTTAGGGACTAGCGGGAGTCATGAGCAGTTCTTC.

The V call is TRBV19, the J call TRBJ2-5, with D perhaps matching TRBD2 (5 bases). V was cut by 5 bases and J by 5 bases, with 9 bases left in between. CDR3 length: 12 residues. Germline CDR1 is LNHDA and CDR2 is SQIVND (reference sequence). This CDR3 reads CASSPRGETQYF. CDR3 DNA: TGTGCCAGTAGTCCCCGAGGGGAGACCCAGTACTTC.

This clone appeared a single time. The rearrangement joins TRBV11-2 to TRBJ1-2, with D possibly being TRBD1 (5 bases). The CDR3 runs to 14 residues. The germline CDR1 and CDR2 sequences are SGHAT and FQNNGV. Between the trimmed V and J ends, which lost 2 bases and 4 bases, there was a span of 11 bases. The CDR3 DNA reads as TGTGCCAGCAGCTTAAGGGGCAGCGTCTATGGCTACACCTTC. Residues: CASSLRGSVYGYTF.

The rearrangement links TRBV19 to TRBJ2-1; the match to TRBD2 covers 14 bases. The CDR3 length is 16 residues. Germline trimming cut 5 bases from V and 8 bases from J; bases unmatched to any gene: 8. The germline gives CDR1 LNHDA, CDR2 SQIVND (reference sequence). The CDR3: CASSFTGTSGSDEQFF. The CDR3 region has the DNA TGTGCCAGTAGTTTCACCGGGACTAGCGGGAGTGATGAGCAGTTCTTC.

The rearrangement uses TRBV4-3 and TRBJ2-1, with D perhaps TRBD2 (6 bases). Per germline, CDR1 LGHNA and CDR2 YSLEER. The CDR3 is 16 residues long. Trimming stripped 1 base from V and 7 bases from J, with 17 bases between. CDR3 sequence reads: CASSQAGLRASNEQFF. The DNA for the CDR3 is TGCGCCAGCAGCCAAGCCGGACTACGGGCGAGTAATGAGCAGTTCTTC.

The V gene is TRBV5-4, the J gene TRBJ1-2, with 7 bases that match TRBD1. Germline CDR1 SGHNT, CDR2 YYREEE (reference sequence). V lost 4 bases, J lost 3 bases, and 6 bases stayed unmatched. This CDR3 is built from 14 residues. Written as DNA, the CDR3 is TGTGCCAGCAGCCCCGGACAGGCGGACTATGGCTACACCTTC. It encodes CASSPGQADYGYTF.

The V call is TRBV5-6, the J call TRBJ2-3; 12 nucleotides match TRBD2. The V gene's germline CDR1 is SGHDT and CDR2 YYEEEE. V lost 0 bases, J lost 2 bases, and 4 bases stayed unmatched. CDR3 length: 17 amino acids. The CDR3 coding sequence is TGTGCCAGCAGCTTGGGTGGACTAGCGGGGATCACAGATACGCAGTATTTT. Its translation is CASSLGGLAGITDTQYF.

The chain links TRBV12-3 or TRBV12-4 to TRBJ1-1; no firm D call. The CDR3 covers 11 residues. Trimming removed 11 bases from V and 5 bases from J, with 12 bases in between. CDR3 residues: CAGRSATEAFF. CDR3 nucleotide sequence: TGTGCCGGGCGCTCCGCTACTGAAGCTTTCTTT.

The chain employs TRBV13 and TRBJ2-3; TRBD1 agrees at 11 bases. This CDR3 region has 17 residues. Germline loops: CDR1 PRHDT, CDR2 FYEKMQ (reference sequence). The V gene end was trimmed by 1 base and the J gene end by 5 bases; junction bases not matched to a gene: 8. CDR3 nucleotide sequence: TGTGCCAGCAGCTTAGTGGGACAGGGGGTGGAGAAAGATACGCAGTATTTT. It specifies CASSLVGQGVEKDTQYF.

The chain combines TRBV5-4 with TRBJ2-2, with D hard to call. The CDR3 is 16 residues long. The ends were cut back, 0 bases at V and 6 bases at J, with 15 bases in the middle. CDR1 is SGHNT and CDR2 is YYREEE in the germline V gene (reference sequence). The CDR3 protein is CASSLVPKTRAGELFF. The CDR3 DNA reads as TGTGCCAGCAGCTTGGTGCCGAAAACCCGCGCCGGGGAGCTGTTTTTT.

The chain has TRBV27 and TRBJ1-5, with D uncertain. V lost 5 bases, J lost 1 base, and 18 bases lay in between. Germline assignment: CDR1 MNHEY and CDR2 SMNVEV (reference sequence). CDR3 length equals 17 residues. The DNA for the CDR3 is TGTGCCAGCAGTCCGACCCTGGGAGATCCGAGCAATCAGCCCCAGCATTTT. This sequence encodes CASSPTLGDPSNQPQHF.

The J gene is TRBJ1-2, the V gene TRBV5-6, with a weak D call TRBD1 (5 bases). The CDR3 is 16 residues long. Germline CDR1 SGHDT, CDR2 YYEEEE. The ends were cut back, 2 bases at V and 2 bases at J, with 16 bases in the middle. CDR3 in amino acids: CASSFLGAGSNYGYTF. The DNA for the CDR3 is TGTGCCAGCAGCTTCCTTGGGGCAGGGTCCAACTATGGCTACACCTTC.

The CDR3 loop is CASSPHSGTTNTEAFF. CDR3 nucleotides: TGTGCCAGCAGCCCACATTCCGGGACAACGAACACTGAAGCTTTCTTT. The V gene is TRBV5-4, the J gene TRBJ1-1; tentatively, D is TRBD1 (6 bases). Between the trimmed V and J ends, which lost 4 bases and 1 base, there was a span of 17 bases. This CDR3 region has 16 residues. Germline assignment: CDR1 SGHNT and CDR2 YYREEE (reference sequence).

The J gene is TRBJ1-1, the V gene TRBV6-2 or TRBV6-3; a possible D gene is TRBD1 (5 bases). CDR1 is MNHEY and CDR2 is SVGEGT in the germline V gene. The CDR3 consists of 14 residues. Trimming pared 7 bases from V and 5 bases from J, leaving 17 bases between. CDR3 nucleotide sequence: TGTGCCAGCACCCCCGACAGCTGGGATACTGAAGCTTTCTTT. Encoded protein: CASTPDSWDTEAFF.

This clone was seen just once. V is TRBV30 and J is TRBJ2-3; D call uncertain. CDR3 length: 13 amino acids. Trimming took off 3 bases at V and 11 bases at J, with 18 bases between the two ends. Germline V gives CDR1 GTSNPN, CDR2 SVGIG (reference sequence). The CDR3: CAWSRGTDPMQYF. In DNA, the CDR3 is TGTGCCTGGAGCCGAGGCACTGACCCAATGCAGTATTTT. Full variable domain (outside the CDR3, taken from reference TRBV30 and TRBJ2-3): SQTIHQWPATLVQPVGSPLSLECTVEGTSNPNLYWYRQAAGRGLQLLFYSVGIGQISSEVPQNLSASRPQDRQFILSSKKLLLSDSGFYLCAWSRGTDPMQYFGPGTRLTVL.

The chain uses TRBV28 and TRBJ2-7; 10 positions match TRBD1. The J segment lost 5 bases and the V segment lost 2 bases, leaving 6 bases of the junction unmatched. The CDR3 totals 15 residues. The germline CDR1 and CDR2 sequences are MDHEN and SYDVKM. This CDR3 is CASSLTGTGAHEQYF. The CDR3 bases are TGTGCCAGCAGTTTAACCGGGACAGGGGCCCACGAGCAGTACTTC. The complete variable domain, with remaining parts taken from reference TRBV28 and TRBJ2-7, reads DVKVTQSSRYLVKRTGEKVFLECVQDMDHENMFWYRQDPGLGLRLIYFSYDVKMKEKGDIPEGYSVSREKKERFSLILESASTNQTSMYLCASSLTGTGAHEQYFGPGTRLTVT.

Only one count was recorded for this clone. The rearrangement joins TRBV7-9 to TRBJ2-7; D not certain. CDR3 length: 14 amino acids. Germline V gives CDR1 SEHNR, CDR2 FQNEAQ (reference sequence). V was trimmed by 1 base and J by 3 bases, leaving 10 bases between them. CDR3 coding DNA: TGTGCCAGCAGCTTAGTTGGTTCCGGCTACGAGCAGTACTTC. Its translation is CASSLVGSGYEQYF.

The chain recombines TRBV18 with TRBJ1-2; 9 bases map to TRBD1. V was clipped by 3 bases and J by 5 bases; unmatched bases: 1. CDR3 length equals 13 residues. The germline gives CDR1 KGHSH, CDR2 LQKENI. The CDR3 protein is CASSPDRGYGYTF. The CDR3 DNA follows: TGTGCCAGCTCACCGGACAGGGGTTATGGCTACACCTTC.

This rearrangement joins TRBV25-1 to TRBJ1-4; a possible D gene is TRBD1 (6 bases). The CDR3 runs 16 residues. Germline values: CDR1 MGHDK, CDR2 SYGVNS. Trimming stripped 3 bases from V and 7 bases from J, with 18 bases between. The CDR3 DNA reads as TGTGCCAGCAGTGACCACACCGGGACATTAGGTGAAAAACTGTTTTTT. It codes for CASSDHTGTLGEKLFF.

The chain joins TRBV18 to TRBJ2-6, with 7 bases identical to TRBD2. This CDR3 contains 17 residues. The junction had 8 bases not matched to a gene; V was cut back by 6 bases and J by 0 bases. Germline V lookup: CDR1 KGHSH, CDR2 LQKENI. CDR3 sequence reads: CASSASGTGSGANVLTF. The CDR3 DNA reads TGTGCCAGCTCCGCTAGCGGAACTGGCTCTGGGGCCAACGTCCTGACTTTC.

The CDR3 protein is CASSVEFEPSGYSPLHF. DNA of the CDR3: TGTGCCAGCAGCGTAGAGTTCGAGCCTTCAGGGTACTCACCCCTCCACTTT. The chain employs TRBV9 and TRBJ1-6; D perhaps matches TRBD1 (5 bases). Trimming stripped 0 bases from V and 10 bases from J, with 20 bases between. CDR3 length equals 17 residues. Looked up from germline, CDR1 is SGDLS and CDR2 is YYNGEE. The full variable domain, completed using reference TRBV9 and TRBJ1-6, is DSGVTQTPKHLITATGQRVTLRCSPRSGDLSVYWYQQSLDQGLQFLIQYYNGEERAKGNILERFSAQQFPDLHSELNLSSLELGDSALYFCASSVEFEPSGYSPLHFGNGTRLTVT.

This chain connects TRBV29-1 to TRBJ1-1; possible D gene TRBD1, 5 bases. The CDR3 sequence is 14 residues long. CDR1 SQVTM and CDR2 ANQGSEA come from the germline V gene. The V gene lost 7 bases and the J gene lost 4 bases, with 19 bases spanning the gap. CDR3 protein: CSARPGGVVTEAFF. CDR3 nucleotide sequence: TGCAGCGCCCGGCCCGGGGGGGTGGTCACTGAAGCTTTCTTT.

The rearrangement joins TRBV2 to TRBJ1-6; possibly TRBD1 for D (6 bases). Trimming pared 4 bases from V and 9 bases from J, leaving 10 bases between. Germline values: CDR1 SNHLY, CDR2 FYNNEI. CDR3 length: 13 residues. CDR3 nucleotide sequence: TGTGCCAGCAGTGTTGGCAGGGGTTCACCCCTCCACTTT. Amino acid sequence: CASSVGRGSPLHF.

The chain combines TRBV7-9 with TRBJ1-1, with D perhaps TRBD1 (6 bases). Per the germline V gene, CDR1 is SEHNR and CDR2 is FQNEAQ (reference sequence). The CDR3 has 14 amino acids. Trimming stripped 4 bases from V and 3 bases from J, with 12 bases between. The CDR3 nucleotides are TGTGCCAGCAGCTCAGGGGAAGGGTACACTGAAGCTTTCTTT. Translating gives CASSSGEGYTEAFF.